The 9 T cell receptor beta chains in this list originate from one sample, sequenced in a study of neoadjuvant anti-PD-1 for oral cavity cancer. TCRdb keeps only in-frame clones here, not all; method: immunoSEQ multiplex PCR. The sample includes 9,500 to 11,000 clones, 45% to 60% of them seen just once. Here the sequenced sample was tumor tissue, taken before nivolumab (anti-PD-1) treatment. The receptors come from a person aged 35 to 85 with oral cavity squamous cell carcinoma.

This clone appeared a few times. V gene TRBV10-3 combines with J gene TRBJ1-6; D unclear. Germline V gives CDR1 ENHRY, CDR2 SYGVKD. Between the trimmed V and J ends, which lost 2 bases and 3 bases, there was a span of 8 bases. This CDR3 has 15 residues. In nucleotides, the CDR3 is TGTGCCATCAGTGAGGGCCGGAACTATAATTCACCCCTCCACTTT. Amino acid sequence: CAISEGRNYNSPLHF.

This clone was counted only a few times. The chain recombines TRBV6-5 with TRBJ1-6; D remains ambiguous. V was cut by 2 bases and J by 6 bases, with 8 bases left in between. Germline assignment: CDR1 MNHEY and CDR2 SVGAGI. The CDR3 is made up of 14 amino acids. CDR3 region: CASSYAASNSPLHF. DNA of the CDR3: TGTGCCAGCAGTTACGCAGCAAGTAATTCACCCCTCCACTTT.

This clone was detected a few times. This chain uses TRBV7-2 with TRBJ2-3, with no clear D. The CDR3 has 15 amino acids. CDR1 and CDR2 (germline): SGHTA, FQGNSA. The V end was cut by 5 bases, the J end by 6 bases, with 18 bases between. The CDR3 DNA sequence: TGTGCCAGCAGCGGAAATAGCATTCCCGCCGATACGCAGTATTTT. This encodes CASSGNSIPADTQYF.

This clone was seen a few times. The chain joins TRBV27 to TRBJ1-1; 9 bases match TRBD1. Trimming cost V 5 bases and J 11 bases; bases outside gene matches: 12. Germline V gene data show CDR1 as MNHEY and CDR2 as SMNVEV (reference sequence). There are 14 residues in the CDR3. In DNA form, the CDR3 reads TGTGCCAGCAGTACAGGGGGCGACGTTCGTCCGGCTTTCTTT. This codes for CASSTGGDVRPAFF.

A few counts support this clone. The chain employs TRBV6-1 and TRBJ2-7, with unresolved D. Deletions cut 6 bases from V and 4 bases from J, with 7 bases between. The length of the CDR3 is 11 residues. CDR1 and CDR2 (germline): MNHNS, SASEGT. The CDR3 DNA is TGTGCCAGCAGGCTCCGGTACGAGCAGTACTTC. Its protein is CASRLRYEQYF.

CDR3 DNA sequence: TGCGCCAGCAGCCGACAGGGCGGTAATGAAAAACTGTTTTTT. Protein product: CASSRQGGNEKLFF. V gene TRBV5-1 combines with J gene TRBJ1-4; 7 bases line up with TRBD1. The junction had 4 bases not matched to a gene; V was cut back by 4 bases and J by 4 bases. The CDR3 is made up of 14 amino acids. The germline gives CDR1 SGHRS, CDR2 YFSETQ.

The sample holds a few counts of this clone. The gene calls are TRBV7-7 and TRBJ2-2; 8 bases are a match to TRBD1. The V gene end was trimmed by 4 bases and the J gene end by 0 bases; junction bases not matched to a gene: 1. CDR1 and CDR2 from the germline V gene are SSHAT and FNYEAQ (reference sequence). The CDR3 runs 15 residues. CDR3 sequence (DNA): TGTGCCAGCAGCTCACAGGGGGCGAACACCGGGGAGCTGTTTTTT. It codes for CASSSQGANTGELFF.

The V and J genes are TRBV2 and TRBJ2-2, with TRBD1 matching over 7 bases. V trimming: 6 bases; J trimming: 2 bases; junction bases outside the gene matches: 6. The CDR3 length is 15 residues. Germline V gene data show CDR1 as SNHLY and CDR2 as FYNNEI. CDR3 nucleotide sequence: TGTGCCAGCAGGCGAGGGACAGTAAACACCGGGGAGCTGTTTTTT. This codes for CASRRGTVNTGELFF.

This clone is a singleton in its sample. The rearrangement joins TRBV7-2 to TRBJ2-3; D not certain. CDR3 size: 15 residues. Germline V gives CDR1 SGHTA, CDR2 FQGNSA. Trimming took off 6 bases at V and 2 bases at J, with 15 bases between the two ends. CDR3 sequence: CASRNPTTYTDTQYF. As DNA, the CDR3 is TGTGCCAGCAGAAATCCCACCACCTACACAGATACGCAGTATTTT.